Listed here are 7 T cell receptor beta chains from one sample, sequenced in a study of blood T cell repertoires in COVID-19. Clones were sequenced by immunoSEQ multiplex PCR, and TCRdb holds only the in-frame ones, with some missing. The sample contains a few hundred thousand clones, over 75% of which appear only once. The specimen sequenced was peripheral blood. The receptor set was obtained from a human donor in a cohort sampled during active COVID-19.

The rearrangement uses TRBV5-6 and TRBJ1-5; 8 nucleotides align to TRBD1. V dropped 4 bases and J dropped 4; count of bases not matched to a gene: 10. Germline CDR1 reads SGHDT; CDR2 reads YYEEEE. The CDR3 has 16 residues. CDR3 DNA sequence: TGTGCCAGCAGCACACGGACAGGGTACGGAAATCAGCCCCAGCATTTT. Protein product: CASSTRTGYGNQPQHF.

This clone was detected a few times. The chain uses TRBV19 and TRBJ1-6, with 7 nucleotides matching TRBD1. Germline values: CDR1 LNHDA, CDR2 SQIVND (reference sequence). After removal of 5 bases from V and 7 bases from J, the junction contained 11 bases not matched to a gene. The CDR3 consists of 16 residues. CDR3 protein: CASSPTGERKNSPLHF. Written as DNA, the CDR3 is TGTGCCAGTAGTCCAACAGGGGAGCGGAAGAATTCACCCCTCCACTTT.

This clone was found a few times. The chain has TRBV6-5 and TRBJ1-1, with D possibly TRBD1 on 6 matching bases. The CDR3 totals 11 residues. Trimming removed 10 bases at V and 11 bases at J, with 17 bases between. Germline loops: CDR1 MNHEY, CDR2 SVGAGI. The CDR3 loop reads CATLPGATAFF. The CDR3 DNA sequence: TGTGCCACACTCCCAGGGGCAACGGCTTTCTTT.

This sequence joins TRBV29-1 and TRBJ2-3; possibly TRBD1 for D (6 bases). This CDR3 contains 13 residues. Trimming took off 6 bases at V and 4 bases at J, with 14 bases between the two ends. Per germline, CDR1 SQVTM and CDR2 ANQGSEA. As DNA, the CDR3 is TGCAGCGTCCTCGGGACAAGCCCAGATACGCAGTATTTT. Encoded protein: CSVLGTSPDTQYF.

The chain links TRBV18 to TRBJ1-1; D is undetermined. Trimming shortened V by 6 bases and J by 2 bases, and 13 bases separated the two germline ends. The CDR3 consists of 14 residues. Per germline, CDR1 KGHSH and CDR2 LQKENI. The DNA for the CDR3 is TGTGCCAGCTCGAAAGGAGGCCCTAACACTGAAGCTTTCTTT. This translates into CASSKGGPNTEAFF.

The chain is built from TRBV14 and TRBJ2-1; unclear D gene. This CDR3 comprises 14 residues. Germline loops: CDR1 SGHDN, CDR2 FVKESK. V lost 1 base, J lost 6 bases, and 10 bases lay in between. The CDR3 loop is CASSQGVGGNEQFF. CDR3 nucleotide sequence: TGTGCCAGCAGCCAAGGAGTCGGCGGCAATGAGCAGTTCTTC.

The chain uses TRBV29-1 and TRBJ2-2; 11 nucleotides agree with TRBD1. CDR3 length: 15 amino acids. V lost 4 bases and J lost 7; bases outside the gene matches: 8. From germline, CDR1 is SQVTM and CDR2 ANQGSEA. CDR3 sequence (DNA): TGCAGCGTTGGGGACTGGACAGGGGGCGTCGGGGAGCTGTTTTTT. Protein sequence: CSVGDWTGGVGELFF.